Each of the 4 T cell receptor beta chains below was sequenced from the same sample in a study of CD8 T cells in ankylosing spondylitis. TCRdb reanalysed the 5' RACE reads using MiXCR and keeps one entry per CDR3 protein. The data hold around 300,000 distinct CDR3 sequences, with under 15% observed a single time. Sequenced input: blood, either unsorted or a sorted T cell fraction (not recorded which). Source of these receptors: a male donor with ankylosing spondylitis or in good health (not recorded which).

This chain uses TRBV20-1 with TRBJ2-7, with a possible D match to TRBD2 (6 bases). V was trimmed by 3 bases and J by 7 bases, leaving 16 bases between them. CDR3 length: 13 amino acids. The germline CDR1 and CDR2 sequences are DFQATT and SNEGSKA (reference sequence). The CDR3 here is CSASLVQAGEQYF. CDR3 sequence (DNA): TGCAGTGCTAGCCTAGTACAAGCGGGTGAGCAGTACTTC.

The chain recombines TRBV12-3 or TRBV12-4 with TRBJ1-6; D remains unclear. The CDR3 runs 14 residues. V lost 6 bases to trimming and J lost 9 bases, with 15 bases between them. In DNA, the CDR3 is TGTGCCAGCAGGCAGGCGAACGAGGGTTCACCCCTCCACTTT. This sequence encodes CASRQANEGSPLHF.

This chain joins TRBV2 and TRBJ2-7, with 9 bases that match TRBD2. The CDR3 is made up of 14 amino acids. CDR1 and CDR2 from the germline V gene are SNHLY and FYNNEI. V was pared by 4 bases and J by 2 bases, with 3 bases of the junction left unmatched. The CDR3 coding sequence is TGTGCCAGCAGTGTAGCGGGAGAAACCTACGAGCAGTACTTC. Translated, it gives CASSVAGETYEQYF.

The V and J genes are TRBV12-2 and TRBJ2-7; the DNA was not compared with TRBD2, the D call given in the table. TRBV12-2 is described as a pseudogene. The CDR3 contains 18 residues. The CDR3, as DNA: TGTGCAAGTCGCCTTTTCTGTCGTGGAGGGGACCACGTGTACGAGCAGTACTTC. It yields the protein CASRLFCRGGDHVYEQYF.